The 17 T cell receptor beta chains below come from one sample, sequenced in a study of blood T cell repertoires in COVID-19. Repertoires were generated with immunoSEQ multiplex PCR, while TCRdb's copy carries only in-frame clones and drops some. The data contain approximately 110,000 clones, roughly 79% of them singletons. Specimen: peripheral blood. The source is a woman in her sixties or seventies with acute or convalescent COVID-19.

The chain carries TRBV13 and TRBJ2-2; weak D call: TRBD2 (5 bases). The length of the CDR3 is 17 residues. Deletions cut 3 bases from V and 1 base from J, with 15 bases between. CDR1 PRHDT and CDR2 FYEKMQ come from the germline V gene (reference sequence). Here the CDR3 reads CASSLFTSRVNTGELFF. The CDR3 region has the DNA TGTGCCAGCAGCTTGTTCACTAGTCGGGTGAACACCGGGGAGCTGTTTTTT.

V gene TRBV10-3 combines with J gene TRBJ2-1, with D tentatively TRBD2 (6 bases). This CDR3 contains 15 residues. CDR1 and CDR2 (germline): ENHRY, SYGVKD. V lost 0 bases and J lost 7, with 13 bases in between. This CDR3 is CAISESGGAGNEQFF. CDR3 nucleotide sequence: TGTGCCATCAGTGAGTCCGGCGGGGCAGGTAATGAGCAGTTCTTC.

As DNA, the CDR3 is TGCGCCAGCAGCTTGGTGCCGGGGACTAGCGGGAGCACAGATACGCAGTATTTT. This codes for CASSLVPGTSGSTDTQYF. V gene TRBV5-1 combines with J gene TRBJ2-3; 12 bases agree with TRBD2. J gave up 0 bases and V 0 bases, and 5 bases lay outside the gene matches. CDR1 is SGHRS, CDR2 YFSETQ, per germline. The CDR3 length is 18 residues.

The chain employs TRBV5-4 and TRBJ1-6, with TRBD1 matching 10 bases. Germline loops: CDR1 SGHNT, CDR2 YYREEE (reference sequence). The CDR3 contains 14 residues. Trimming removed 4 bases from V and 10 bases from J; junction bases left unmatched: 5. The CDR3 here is CASSQGDRGSPLHF. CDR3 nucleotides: TGTGCCAGCAGCCAGGGGGACAGGGGATCACCCCTCCACTTT. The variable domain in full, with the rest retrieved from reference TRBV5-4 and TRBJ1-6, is ETGVTQSPTHLIKTRGQQVTLRCSSQSGHNTVSWYQQALGQGPQFIFQYYREEENGRGNFPPRFSGLQFPNYSSELNVNALELDDSALYLCASSQGDRGSPLHFGNGTRLTVT.

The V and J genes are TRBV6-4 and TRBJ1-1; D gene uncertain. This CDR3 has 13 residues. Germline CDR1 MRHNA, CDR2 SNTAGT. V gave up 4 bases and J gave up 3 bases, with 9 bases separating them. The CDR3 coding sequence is TGTGCCAGCAGTGTGTCCCGGGACACTGAAGCTTTCTTT. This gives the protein CASSVSRDTEAFF.

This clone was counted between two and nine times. CDR3 DNA sequence: TGTGCCAGCAGCCACGGCGGGAGCACAGATACGCAGTATTTT. It encodes CASSHGGSTDTQYF. The chain uses TRBV3-1 (or the pseudogene TRBV3-2) and TRBJ2-3, with a possible D match to TRBD2 (5 bases). The length of the CDR3 is 14 residues. V was cut by 3 bases and J by 0 bases, with 7 bases left in between. Germline CDR1 and CDR2: LGHDT and YNNKEL (reference sequence).

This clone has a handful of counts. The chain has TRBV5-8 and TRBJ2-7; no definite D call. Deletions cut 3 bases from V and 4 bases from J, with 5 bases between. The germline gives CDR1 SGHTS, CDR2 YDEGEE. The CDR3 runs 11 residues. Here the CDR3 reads CASSSLYEQYF. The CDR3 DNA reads TGTGCCAGCAGCTCCCTATACGAGCAGTACTTC.

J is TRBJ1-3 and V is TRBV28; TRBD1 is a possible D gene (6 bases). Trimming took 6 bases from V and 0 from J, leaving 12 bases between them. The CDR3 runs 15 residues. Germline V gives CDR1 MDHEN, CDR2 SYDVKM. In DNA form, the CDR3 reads TGTGCCAGCAGCTACGACAGGATCTCTGGAAACACCATATATTTT. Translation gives CASSYDRISGNTIYF. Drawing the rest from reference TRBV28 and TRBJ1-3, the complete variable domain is DVKVTQSSRYLVKRTGEKVFLECVQDMDHENMFWYRQDPGLGLRLIYFSYDVKMKEKGDIPEGYSVSREKKERFSLILESASTNQTSMYLCASSYDRISGNTIYFGEGSWLTVV.

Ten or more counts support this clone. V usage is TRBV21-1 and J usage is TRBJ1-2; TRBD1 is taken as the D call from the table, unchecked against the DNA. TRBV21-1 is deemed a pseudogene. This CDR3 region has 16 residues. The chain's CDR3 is CASSKGQGAGIGGYTF. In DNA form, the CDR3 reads TGTGCCAGCAGCAAAGGCCAGGGGGCAGGAATTGGTGGCTACACCTTC.

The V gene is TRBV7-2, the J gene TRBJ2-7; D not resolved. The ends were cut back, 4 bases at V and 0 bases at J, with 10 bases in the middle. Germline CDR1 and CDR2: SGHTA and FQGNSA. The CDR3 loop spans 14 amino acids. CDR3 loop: CASSSARNSYEQYF. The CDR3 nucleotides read TGTGCCAGCAGCTCCGCTAGAAACTCCTACGAGCAGTACTTC.

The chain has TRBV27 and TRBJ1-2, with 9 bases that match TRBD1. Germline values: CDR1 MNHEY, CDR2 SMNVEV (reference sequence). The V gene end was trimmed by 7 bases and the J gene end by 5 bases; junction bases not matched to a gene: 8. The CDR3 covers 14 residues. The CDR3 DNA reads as TGTGCCAGCAACCCCGGGACAGGGCTTTATGGCTACACCTTC. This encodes CASNPGTGLYGYTF.

Here the CDR3 reads CASSLVPGESDTQYF. The CDR3 DNA reads TGTGCCAGCAGCTTGGTGCCGGGAGAATCAGATACGCAGTATTTT. This chain uses TRBV5-5 with TRBJ2-3; D is possibly TRBD2 (6 bases). V gave up 0 bases and J gave up 4 bases, with 12 bases separating them. The germline gives CDR1 SGHKS, CDR2 YYEKEE (reference sequence). The CDR3 covers 15 residues.

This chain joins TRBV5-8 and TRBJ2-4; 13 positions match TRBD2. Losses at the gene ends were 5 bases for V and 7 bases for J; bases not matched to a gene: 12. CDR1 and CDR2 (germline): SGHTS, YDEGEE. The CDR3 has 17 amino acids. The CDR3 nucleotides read TGTGCCAGCAGTCAAGGACTAGCGGGAGATGTAGGGAACATTCAGTACTTC. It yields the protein CASSQGLAGDVGNIQYF.

The CDR3 protein is CASSPRRANNEQFF. Here the CDR3 DNA reads TGTGCCAGCAGTCCGCGGCGGGCAAACAATGAGCAGTTCTTC. V is TRBV6-5 and J is TRBJ2-1; perhaps TRBD2 as D (5 bases). This CDR3 has 14 residues. The germline V gene encodes CDR1 MNHEY and CDR2 SVGAGI. Trimming took off 5 bases at V and 5 bases at J, with 13 bases between the two ends.

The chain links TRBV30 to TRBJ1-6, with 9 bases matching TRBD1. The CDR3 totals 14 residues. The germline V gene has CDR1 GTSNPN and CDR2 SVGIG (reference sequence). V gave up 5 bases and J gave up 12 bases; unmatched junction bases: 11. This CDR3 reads CAWETGTGRVPLHF. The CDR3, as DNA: TGTGCCTGGGAGACCGGGACAGGGAGGGTACCCCTCCACTTT.

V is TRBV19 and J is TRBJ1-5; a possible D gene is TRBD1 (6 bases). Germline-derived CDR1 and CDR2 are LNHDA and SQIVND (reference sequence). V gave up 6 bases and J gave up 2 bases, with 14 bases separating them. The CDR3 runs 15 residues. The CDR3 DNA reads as TGTGCCAGTAGCCTCAAGGGGGTCGGCAATCAGCCCCAGCATTTT. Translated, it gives CASSLKGVGNQPQHF.

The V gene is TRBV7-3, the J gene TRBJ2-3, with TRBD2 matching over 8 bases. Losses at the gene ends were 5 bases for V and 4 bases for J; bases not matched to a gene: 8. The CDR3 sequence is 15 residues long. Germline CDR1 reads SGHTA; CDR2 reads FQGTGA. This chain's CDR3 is CASSQLAGLPDTQYF. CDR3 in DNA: TGTGCCAGCAGCCAATTAGCGGGATTGCCAGATACGCAGTATTTT.